Shown below are 3 T cell receptor beta chains from a single sample sequenced in a study of blood T cell repertoires in COVID-19. Here immunoSEQ multiplex PCR was the method, and the copy in TCRdb shows in-frame clones only, minus some. This table has some 200,000 clones, about 89% appearing once. Sequencing was performed on peripheral blood. The receptors were sampled from a man aged 40-49 years with active or convalescent COVID-19.

This clone was recorded a few times. This rearrangement joins TRBV6-6 to TRBJ2-7; unclear D gene. Trimming left V 2 bases short and J 0 bases short, with 8 bases between. Per germline, CDR1 MNHNY and CDR2 SVGAGI (reference sequence). The CDR3 length is 14 residues. The CDR3 bases are TGTGCCAGCAGTTACAGACAAAACTCCTACGAGCAGTACTTC. Protein sequence: CASSYRQNSYEQYF.

V and J are TRBV27 and TRBJ2-4, with a weak D call TRBD2 (6 bases). Trimming stripped 5 bases from V and 3 bases from J, with 14 bases between. The CDR3 has 15 amino acids. From germline, CDR1 is MNHEY and CDR2 SMNVEV (reference sequence). The CDR3 loop is CASSLTGTDKNIQYF. Written as DNA, the CDR3 is TGTGCCAGCAGTCTAACCGGGACTGACAAAAACATTCAGTACTTC.

V usage is TRBV6-1 and J usage is TRBJ1-5, with no clear D. Per the germline V gene, CDR1 is MNHNS and CDR2 is SASEGT. Trimming removed 3 bases at V and 1 base at J, with 10 bases between. The CDR3 is made up of 15 amino acids. The CDR3 DNA follows: TGTGCCAGCAGTGACGGGAGGCGGAGCAATCAGCCCCAGCATTTT. This sequence encodes CASSDGRRSNQPQHF.